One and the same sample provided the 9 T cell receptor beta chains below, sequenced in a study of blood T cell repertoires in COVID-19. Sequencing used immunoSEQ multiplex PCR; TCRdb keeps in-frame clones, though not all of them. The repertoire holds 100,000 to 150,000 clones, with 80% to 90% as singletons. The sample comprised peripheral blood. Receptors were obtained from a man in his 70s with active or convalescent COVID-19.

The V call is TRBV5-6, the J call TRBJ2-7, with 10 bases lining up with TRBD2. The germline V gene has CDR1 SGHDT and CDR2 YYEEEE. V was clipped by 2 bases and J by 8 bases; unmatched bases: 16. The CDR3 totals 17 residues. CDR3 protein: CASSFTGTSAAIVKQYF. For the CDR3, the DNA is TGTGCCAGCAGCTTCACCGGGACTAGCGCAGCGATCGTTAAGCAGTACTTC.

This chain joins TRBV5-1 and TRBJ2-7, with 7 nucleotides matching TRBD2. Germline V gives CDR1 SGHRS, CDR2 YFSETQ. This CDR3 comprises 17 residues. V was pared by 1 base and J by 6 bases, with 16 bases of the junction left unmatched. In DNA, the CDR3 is TGCGCCAGCAGCTTGTTCGCTAGCGGAGAGCCTTTACGCGAGCAGTACTTC. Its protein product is CASSLFASGEPLREQYF.

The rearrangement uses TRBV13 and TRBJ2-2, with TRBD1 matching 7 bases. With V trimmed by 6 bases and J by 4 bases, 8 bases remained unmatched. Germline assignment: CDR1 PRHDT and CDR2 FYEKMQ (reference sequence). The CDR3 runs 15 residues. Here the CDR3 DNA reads TGTGCCAGCAGTGAAGGGGGCTTCCCCACCGGGGAGCTGTTTTTT. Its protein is CASSEGGFPTGELFF.

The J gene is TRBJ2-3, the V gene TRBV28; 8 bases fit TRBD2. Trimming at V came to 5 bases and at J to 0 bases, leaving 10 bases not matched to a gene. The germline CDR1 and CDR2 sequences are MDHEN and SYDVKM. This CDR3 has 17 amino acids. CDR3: CASSGAGAGGSTDTQYF. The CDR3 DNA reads TGTGCCAGCAGTGGGGCCGGGGCGGGAGGAAGCACAGATACGCAGTATTTT.

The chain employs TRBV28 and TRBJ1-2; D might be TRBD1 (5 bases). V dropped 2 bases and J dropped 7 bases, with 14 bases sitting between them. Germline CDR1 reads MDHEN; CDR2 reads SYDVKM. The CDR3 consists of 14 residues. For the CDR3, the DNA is TGTGCCAGCAGTTTAGAAAAGACAGACAGTGGCTACACCTTC. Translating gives CASSLEKTDSGYTF.

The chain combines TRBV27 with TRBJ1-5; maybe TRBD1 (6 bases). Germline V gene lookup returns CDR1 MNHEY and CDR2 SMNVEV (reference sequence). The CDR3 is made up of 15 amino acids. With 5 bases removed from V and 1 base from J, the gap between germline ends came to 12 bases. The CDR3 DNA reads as TGTGCCAGCAGTCCTCGACAGGCCAGCAATCAGCCCCAGCATTTT. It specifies CASSPRQASNQPQHF.

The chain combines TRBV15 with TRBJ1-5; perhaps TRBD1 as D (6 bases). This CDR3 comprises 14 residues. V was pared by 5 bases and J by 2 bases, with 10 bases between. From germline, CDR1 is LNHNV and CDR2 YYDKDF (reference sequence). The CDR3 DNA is TGTGCCACCAGCGCACACAGGGGCAATCAGCCCCAGCATTTT. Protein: CATSAHRGNQPQHF.

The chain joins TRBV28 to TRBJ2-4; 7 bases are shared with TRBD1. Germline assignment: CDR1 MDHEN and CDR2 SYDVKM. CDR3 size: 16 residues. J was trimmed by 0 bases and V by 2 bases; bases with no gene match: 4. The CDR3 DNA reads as TGTGCCAGCAGTTTAAGGACAGGTTTAGCCAAAAACATTCAGTACTTC. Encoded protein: CASSLRTGLAKNIQYF.

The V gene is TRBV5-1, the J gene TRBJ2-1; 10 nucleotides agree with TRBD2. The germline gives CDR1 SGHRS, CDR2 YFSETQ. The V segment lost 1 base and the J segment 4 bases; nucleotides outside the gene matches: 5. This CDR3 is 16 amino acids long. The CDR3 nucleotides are TGCGCCAGCAGCTTGATGAGGACTAGCGGTTACAATGAGCAGTTCTTC. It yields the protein CASSLMRTSGYNEQFF. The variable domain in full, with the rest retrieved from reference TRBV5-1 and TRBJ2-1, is KAGVTQTPRYLIKTRGQQVTLSCSPISGHRSVSWYQQTPGQGLQFLFEYFSETQRNKGNFPGRFSGRQFSNSRSEMNVSTLELGDSALYLCASSLMRTSGYNEQFFGPGTRLTVL.